Here is one T cell receptor beta chain with its context. The antigen is unknown. PCR amplification relied on 60 Vbeta primers (plus 13 Jbeta primers). This table comes from immunoSEQ multiplex PCR, and its TCRdb copy is limited to in-frame clones, with some not included. The sample lists fewer than 95,000 clones; over 60% were seen once. CDR3 length: 18 residues. Germline assignment: CDR1 LGHNA and CDR2 YSLEER. Losses at the gene ends were 0 bases for V and 4 bases for J; bases not matched to a gene: 11. This specimen comes from a study of cytomegalovirus exposure and HLA in healthy donors. Findings and caveats of the study: An observed cluster of highly shared sequence variants was recorded as a likely sequencing artifact. The classifier, whose performance was assessed in both the original and validation cohorts, reportedly diagnosed cytomegalovirus status with high specificity and sensitivity. In a later analysis, a genetic analysis reported fewer productive-TCR N-insertions in an Asian-associated ancestry cluster than the cohort average. Roughly uniform depth of sequencing across donors was assumed in presence/absence analyses.

This sequence was found in a woman in her thirties or forties in good health and CMV-seropositive. The chain carries TRBV4-3 and TRBJ1-4, with TRBD1 identical over 7 bases. The specimen sequenced was PBMCs. The CDR3 reads CASSQENPRQGYNEKLFF. CDR3 sequence (DNA): TGCGCCAGCAGCCAAGAAAACCCACGACAGGGTTATAATGAAAAACTGTTTTTT.